The rows below give T cell receptor beta chains drawn from one sample of a study of blood T cell repertoires in COVID-19. Repertoires were generated with immunoSEQ multiplex PCR, while TCRdb's copy carries only in-frame clones and drops some. There are around 190,000 clones in the sample; 75% to 90% occur only once, and about 9% lies in the top ten. The sequenced material came from PBMCs or T cells enriched from blood (not recorded which). These receptors were obtained from a man aged 40-50 years who had recovered from COVID-19. Each CDR3 is given with its conserved first and last residue. D genes are given only for firm matches. Size values are once, few and many counts, or a class for expanded clones, and some rows have none.

D	V	J	size	CDR3	DNA
-	TRBV6-1	TRBJ1-1	-	CASTPGQMNTEAFF	TGTGCCAGCACCCCAGGACAGATGAACACTGAAGCTTTCTTT
TRBD1	TRBV5-1	TRBJ2-3	-	CASSLGRGRGLTDTQYF	TGCGCCAGCAGCTTGGGGAGGGGCAGGGGGCTCACAGATACGCAGTATTTT
-	TRBV19	TRBJ1-5	-	CASSFSDQPQHF	TGTGCCAGTAGTTTCTCCGATCAGCCCCAGCATTTT
-	TRBV24-1	TRBJ2-2	few	CATSDAQGGAGELFF	TGTGCCACCAGTGATGCACAGGGAGGGGCCGGGGAGCTGTTTTTT
TRBD1	TRBV27	TRBJ1-1	-	CASSSTWDRGAFF	TGTGCCAGCAGTTCCACCTGGGACAGGGGGGCTTTCTTT
-	TRBV30	TRBJ1-6	once	CAWGGQYNSPLHF	TGTGCCTGGGGTGGACAGTATAATTCACCCCTCCACTTT
TRBD2	TRBV4-2	TRBJ2-5	few	CASSQSTSGRGETQYF	TGTGCCAGCAGCCAGTCGACTAGCGGGAGGGGAGAGACCCAGTACTTC
TRBD2	TRBV12-5	TRBJ2-7	-	CASGLVGTSGAPYEQYF	TGTGCTAGTGGTTTGGTTGGGACTAGCGGGGCGCCCTACGAGCAGTACTTC
TRBD1	TRBV30	TRBJ1-5	many	CAWGTGGNQPQHF	TGTGCCTGGGGGACAGGGGGGAATCAGCCCCAGCATTTT
-	TRBV5-4	TRBJ2-1	-	CASSPRDTDNEQFF	TGTGCCAGCAGCCCCCGGGACACCGACAATGAGCAGTTCTTC
-	TRBV6-5	TRBJ1-2	-	CASSYAGNGYTF	TGTGCCAGCTCTTACGCGGGAAACGGCTACACCTTC
-	TRBV7-9	TRBJ2-1	-	CASSRVSYNEQFF	TGTGCCAGCAGCCGCGTTTCTTACAATGAGCAGTTCTTC
TRBD1	TRBV19	TRBJ2-2	-	CASSIEAGGTGELFF	TGTGCCAGTAGTATAGAGGCAGGGGGCACCGGGGAGCTGTTTTTT
-	TRBV9	TRBJ1-1	-	CASSVGTDPNTEAFF	TGTGCCAGCAGCGTAGGAACAGATCCGAACACTGAAGCTTTCTTT
-	TRBV7-9	TRBJ1-1	-	CAISGEGKVYAEAFF	TGTGCCATCTCGGGGGAGGGTAAGGTTTATGCTGAAGCTTTCTTT
-	TRBV5-6	TRBJ1-2	-	CASSLGHGDYGYTF	TGTGCCAGCAGCTTGGGTCACGGGGACTATGGCTACACCTTC
-	TRBV30	TRBJ1-1	-	CAWSYRTEAFF	TGTGCCTGGAGTTACCGGACTGAAGCTTTCTTT
-	TRBV5-1	TRBJ2-5	once	CASSLFGQGETQYF	TGCGCCAGCAGCTTGTTCGGCCAGGGCGAGACCCAGTACTTC
TRBD1	TRBV11-3	TRBJ2-7	-	CASSQLGQGISEQYF	TGTGCCAGCAGCCAACTGGGACAGGGTATTAGCGAGCAGTACTTC
TRBD1	TRBV11-2	TRBJ1-2	few	CASSLKGTAIYGYTF	TGTGCCAGCAGCCTAAAGGGGACAGCTATCTATGGCTACACCTTC
TRBD2	TRBV6-5	TRBJ2-7	-	CASSPGTITYEQYF	TGTGCCAGCAGTCCCGGGACTATAACCTACGAGCAGTACTTC
TRBD2	TRBV19	TRBJ2-2	-	CASSSEGLAGGPSGTGELFF	TGTGCCAGTAGTTCAGAGGGACTAGCGGGAGGGCCAAGTGGGACCGGGGAGCTGTTTTTT
-	TRBV18	TRBJ1-3	once	CASSPGLSSGNTIYF	TGTGCCAGCTCACCGGGCCTTTCCTCTGGAAACACCATATATTTT
TRBD2	TRBV28	TRBJ2-7	many	CASSLRLLAGASGEQYF	TGTGCCAGCAGCTTACGACTACTAGCGGGGGCTTCCGGCGAGCAGTACTTC
-	TRBV19	TRBJ2-6	-	CATNGAGVPGANVLTF	TGTGCCACCAATGGGGCAGGAGTCCCTGGGGCCAACGTCCTGACTTTC
-	TRBV19	TRBJ2-1	-	CASKQGDRVGEQFF	TGTGCCAGTAAACAGGGTGATAGGGTCGGTGAGCAATTCTTC
-	TRBV4-1	TRBJ1-5	once	CASSQEIRDQPQHF	TGCGCCAGCAGCCAAGAAATCCGGGATCAGCCCCAGCATTTT
-	TRBV19	TRBJ1-1	many	CASSGTGSTEAFF	TGTGCCAGTAGTGGTACAGGGAGCACTGAAGCTTTCTTT
-	TRBV9	TRBJ1-1	-	CASSSQWAGTEAFF	TGTGCCAGCAGCTCCCAGTGGGCGGGCACTGAAGCTTTCTTT
TRBD1	TRBV19	TRBJ1-5	-	CASTLMTGANQPQHF	TGTGCCAGTACCTTGATGACAGGGGCTAATCAGCCCCAGCATTTT
TRBD1	TRBV30	TRBJ1-2	-	CAWSLTDRVYGYTF	TGTGCCTGGAGTTTAACGGACAGGGTGTATGGCTACACCTTC
-	TRBV12-5	TRBJ1-6	-	CASGPTTGSYNSPLHF	TGTGCTAGTGGCCCAACCACAGGCTCCTATAATTCACCCCTCCACTTT
TRBD1	TRBV6-5	TRBJ1-2	-	CASSLQSTGGSPYTF	TGTGCCAGCAGTCTTCAATCGACAGGGGGCTCTCCCTACACCTTC
-	TRBV7-2	TRBJ1-2	-	CASSLLWGGLGYTF	TGTGCCAGCAGCTTACTTTGGGGGGGCCTGGGCTACACCTTC
-	TRBV7-9	TRBJ1-1	-	CASSRQTENTEAFF	TGTGCCAGCAGCCGCCAAACAGAGAACACTGAAGCTTTCTTT
TRBD2	TRBV18	TRBJ2-7	-	CASSPASGGTYEQYF	TGTGCCAGCTCACCAGCGAGCGGGGGTACCTACGAGCAGTACTTC
TRBD2	TRBV19	TRBJ2-1	-	CASSYWTSGFNEQFF	TGTGCCAGTAGCTATTGGACTAGCGGGTTTAATGAGCAGTTCTTC
-	TRBV29-1	TRBJ2-7	-	CSVGSNIHEQYF	TGCAGCGTTGGGTCCAACATCCACGAGCAGTACTTC
TRBD1	TRBV30	TRBJ1-4	-	CAWSGDRGATNEKLFF	TGTGCCTGGAGCGGGGACAGGGGAGCAACTAATGAAAAACTGTTTTTT
TRBD1	TRBV5-1	TRBJ1-6	-	CASSSDRVELGSPLHF	TGCGCCAGCAGCAGCGACAGGGTGGAATTAGGTTCACCCCTCCACTTT
TRBD1	TRBV4-2	TRBJ1-5	-	CASSQGQGTGNQPQHF	TGTGCCAGCAGCCAAGGACAGGGGACGGGGAATCAGCCCCAGCATTTT
-	TRBV4-1	TRBJ1-5	-	CASSQEGRGPNQPQHF	TGCGCCAGCAGCCAAGAGGGCAGGGGACCCAATCAGCCCCAGCATTTT
TRBD1	TRBV6-5	TRBJ2-3	-	CASRDRGADTQYF	TGTGCCAGTAGGGACAGGGGAGCAGATACGCAGTATTTT
TRBD1	TRBV4-1	TRBJ2-1	-	CASSQERRTGGSNEQFF	TGCGCCAGCAGCCAAGAGAGGAGGACAGGGGGCTCCAATGAGCAGTTCTTC
TRBD1	TRBV10-3	TRBJ1-1	-	CAISGDRGRTEAFF	TGTGCCATCAGTGGGGACAGGGGTCGCACTGAAGCTTTCTTT
-	TRBV27	TRBJ1-5	-	CASSRRQTYSNQPQHF	TGTGCCAGCAGTCGGCGACAGACCTATAGCAATCAGCCCCAGCATTTT
-	TRBV25-1	TRBJ2-2	-	CASTQGRGGELFF	TGTGCCAGCACCCAAGGAAGGGGCGGGGAGCTGTTTTTT